The 26 T cell receptor beta chains listed next were all sequenced from one sample in a study of cytotoxic CD8 clonotypes in ibrutinib-treated CLL (dated by TCRdb to the early 2020s). Libraries were prepared through the immunoSEQ multiplex PCR assay. The table comes from immuneACCESS by way of TCRdb, which keeps in-frame sequences with V and J called. Part of the clones is missing from these tables; in studies checked, under half for an unresolved V gene and the rest for unknown reasons. This sample gives about 25,000 clones in total; 70% to 90% of them show up just once. The ten largest clones capture 6.5% to 8% of the sample. The time point label here, explained by the study, means: less than 30 months on ibrutinib. Sequenced material: PBMCs, taken after 24 months of ibrutinib treatment. These receptors were collected from a human donor with chronic lymphocytic leukemia.

This clone was seen more than once but under ten times. J is TRBJ1-5 and V is TRBV2, with D maybe TRBD1 (5 bases). This CDR3 has 14 amino acids. CDR1 and CDR2 from the germline V gene are SNHLY and FYNNEI. The V gene lost 6 bases and the J gene lost 4 bases, with 13 bases spanning the gap. In DNA, the CDR3 is TGTGCCAGCAGCGCGGACAACCCGAATCAGCCCCAGCATTTT. Protein sequence: CASSADNPNQPQHF.

V is TRBV15 and J is TRBJ2-1, with D perhaps matching TRBD2 (5 bases). The germline V gene encodes CDR1 LNHNV and CDR2 YYDKDF (reference sequence). Trimming removed 5 bases from V and 11 bases from J, with 16 bases in between. The CDR3 totals 13 residues. Written as DNA, the CDR3 is TGTGCCACCAGCGCCCGGGAAGTACTGAAGCAGTTCTTC. It yields the protein CATSAREVLKQFF. Based on the CDR3 plus reference TRBV15 and TRBJ2-1, the full variable domain is DAMVIQNPRYQVTQFGKPVTLSCSQTLNHNVMYWYQQKSSQAPKLLFHYYDKDFNNEADTPDNFQSRRPNTSFCFLDIRSPGLGDTAMYLCATSAREVLKQFFGPGTRLTVL.

The V call is TRBV6-1, the J call TRBJ1-1; D is possibly TRBD1 (6 bases). With 6 bases removed from V and 5 bases from J, the gap between germline ends came to 19 bases. In germline, CDR1 is MNHNS, CDR2 SASEGT. CDR3 length: 15 amino acids. CDR3 protein: CASRAGEQGFTEAFF. As DNA, the CDR3 is TGTGCCAGCAGGGCGGGGGAACAGGGATTTACTGAAGCTTTCTTT.

V is TRBV6-5 and J is TRBJ1-2, with 8 bases identical to TRBD1. Looked up from germline, CDR1 is MNHEY and CDR2 is SVGAGI. This CDR3 region has 14 residues. With V trimmed by 6 bases and J by 5 bases, 8 bases remained unmatched. The CDR3 spells CASRARGHGYGYTF. The DNA of the CDR3 is TGTGCCAGCAGGGCCAGGGGGCATGGTTATGGCTACACCTTC.

This clone was seen a single time. The CDR3 end shows no conserved phenylalanine or tryptophan, and so a read error is likely. The gene calls are TRBV27 and TRBJ1-2; D may be TRBD1 (5 bases). CDR3 length: 15 residues. The germline V gene has CDR1 MNHEY and CDR2 SMNVEV (reference sequence). V was trimmed by 6 bases and J by 0 bases, leaving 14 bases between them. In nucleotides, the CDR3 is TGTGCCAGCAGCCTGGACGGGACGTCTAACTATGGCTACACCCTC. Translation: CASSLDGTSNYGYTL.

Sample share makes this clone medium-sized (0.01 to 0.1%). The J gene is TRBJ2-7, the V gene TRBV7-9, with no clear D. The CDR3 runs 12 residues. Germline assignment: CDR1 SEHNR and CDR2 FQNEAQ (reference sequence). Trimming shortened V by 1 base and J by 6 bases, and 7 bases separated the two germline ends. CDR3 amino acids: CASSLDGLEQYF. CDR3 DNA: TGTGCCAGCAGCTTAGACGGTCTCGAGCAGTACTTC.

This clone was counted once. The J gene is TRBJ1-5, the V gene TRBV6-1; D not resolved. CDR1 and CDR2 (germline): MNHNS, SASEGT. This CDR3 contains 14 residues. The V and J ends lost 8 bases and 0 bases respectively, with 11 bases between them. CDR3 nucleotides: TGTGCCAGCTTCCCGATGTATAGCAATCAGCCCCAGCATTTT. The encoded protein is CASFPMYSNQPQHF.

This clone came up once. This rearrangement joins TRBV9 to TRBJ2-3, with a weak D call TRBD1 (6 bases). CDR1 SGDLS and CDR2 YYNGEE come from the germline V gene. This CDR3 has 15 amino acids. V was clipped by 8 bases and J by 0 bases, with 16 bases between them. The DNA for the CDR3 is TGTGCCAGTACCGGGACACTTTACAGCACAGATACGCAGTATTTT. It codes for CASTGTLYSTDTQYF.

The V and J genes are TRBV7-9 and TRBJ2-5, with TRBD2 matching over 8 bases. This CDR3 is 14 amino acids long. Germline CDR1 SEHNR, CDR2 FQNEAQ (reference sequence). V lost 5 bases, J lost 4 bases, and 6 bases stayed unmatched. The CDR3 nucleotides are TGTGCCAGCAGCGTACGACTAGCGTTAGAGACCCAGTACTTC. Its translation is CASSVRLALETQYF.

The rearrangement joins TRBV6-1 to TRBJ1-1, with 7 bases fitting TRBD1. This CDR3 is built from 15 residues. Germline V CDR1 and CDR2: MNHNS, SASEGT. V dropped 7 bases and J dropped 1; count of bases not matched to a gene: 9. Written as DNA, the CDR3 is TGTGCCAGCAACCGGGGGGAGGGGGCGAACACTGAAGCTTTCTTT. Protein sequence: CASNRGEGANTEAFF.

The rearrangement links TRBV18 to TRBJ1-5, with a possible D match to TRBD1 (5 bases). Germline loops: CDR1 KGHSH, CDR2 LQKENI. V lost 3 bases and J lost 7, with 10 bases in between. The CDR3 covers 13 residues. The CDR3 DNA reads as TGTGCCAGCTCACCTGGGAGGGACCAGCCCCAGCATTTT. It encodes CASSPGRDQPQHF.

This clone was counted once. The rearrangement joins TRBV19 to TRBJ1-5; D uncertain. The germline V gene encodes CDR1 LNHDA and CDR2 SQIVND (reference sequence). Trimming took 1 base from V and 1 from J, leaving 11 bases between them. This CDR3 region has 16 residues. The DNA of the CDR3 is TGTGCCAGTAGTATAGTGAACCGAGTGAGCAATCAGCCCCAGCATTTT. Protein sequence: CASSIVNRVSNQPQHF.

The J gene is TRBJ1-6, the V gene TRBV23-1; TRBD1 is a possible D gene (6 bases). TRBV23-1 is annotated as an ORF whose role is uncertain. There are 17 residues in the CDR3. Trimming stripped 3 bases from V and 10 bases from J, with 22 bases between. CDR3 coding DNA: TGCGCCAGCAGTCACCTGTCAGACGAGTGGGGGGGCTCACCCCTCCACTTT. Amino acids: CASSHLSDEWGGSPLHF.

This rearrangement joins TRBV9 to TRBJ1-3, with D unresolved. The CDR3 has 14 residues. Germline V CDR1 and CDR2: SGDLS, YYNGEE. V lost 0 bases and J 8 bases, leaving 12 bases between the germline ends. CDR3 loop: CASSVEGDRDTIYF. In DNA form, the CDR3 reads TGTGCCAGCAGCGTAGAGGGAGATCGGGACACCATATATTTT.

J is TRBJ2-2 and V is TRBV2, with TRBD2 matching over 11 bases. The CDR3 spans 17 residues. Per the germline V gene, CDR1 is SNHLY and CDR2 is FYNNEI. V gave up 4 bases and J gave up 6 bases; unmatched junction bases: 10. CDR3 DNA: TGTGCCAGCAGTGCATTTACCGGGACTAGCGGAGCCGGGGAGCTGTTTTTT. It yields the protein CASSAFTGTSGAGELFF.

Notes on this clone: Other nucleotide sequences in the sample specify the same CDR3. The J gene is TRBJ2-1, the V gene TRBV19; no definite D call. The CDR3 totals 11 residues. Germline lookup yields CDR1 LNHDA and CDR2 SQIVND (reference sequence). The V and J ends lost 3 bases and 8 bases respectively, with 5 bases between them. In nucleotides, the CDR3 is TGTGCCAGTAGTATTGGCGATGAGCAGTTCTTC. This translates into CASSIGDEQFF.

The chain is built from TRBV7-3 and TRBJ2-3; possible D gene TRBD2, 7 bases. The CDR3 is made up of 16 amino acids. Germline values: CDR1 SGHTA, CDR2 FQGTGA. The V gene lost 1 base and the J gene lost 2 bases, with 13 bases spanning the gap. CDR3 coding DNA: TGTGCCAGCAGCTTAAGCGGGGGCCGACTCACAGATACGCAGTATTTT. Translation gives CASSLSGGRLTDTQYF.

This rearrangement joins TRBV6-6 to TRBJ1-5; D unclear. Germline V gene lookup returns CDR1 MNHNY and CDR2 SVGAGI (reference sequence). V shed 0 bases and J shed 7 bases, with 10 bases lying between them. CDR3 length: 14 residues. CDR3 coding DNA: TGTGCCAGCAGTTACTCGTCGACAAACCAGCCCCAGCATTTT. This encodes CASSYSSTNQPQHF.

This clone is medium-sized within its sample. The chain has TRBV5-6 and TRBJ2-4, with D possibly matching TRBD2 (5 bases). This CDR3 is built from 12 residues. Germline-derived CDR1 and CDR2 are SGHDT and YYEEEE. Between the trimmed V and J ends, which lost 1 base and 6 bases, there was a span of 5 bases. CDR3 amino acids: CASSLRGNIQYF. The CDR3 nucleotides read TGTGCCAGCAGCTTGCGGGGAAACATTCAGTACTTC.

This clone was counted only a few times. The V call is TRBV5-1, the J call TRBJ2-5; 10 nucleotides line up with TRBD1. The germline CDR1 and CDR2 sequences are SGHRS and YFSETQ. The CDR3 runs 16 residues. After removal of 0 bases from V and 5 bases from J, the junction contained 7 bases not matched to a gene. The CDR3 nucleotides read TGCGCCAGCAGCTTGGAGACAGGGGGCTTCGGGGAGACCCAGTACTTC. Protein sequence: CASSLETGGFGETQYF. Together with reference TRBV5-1 and TRBJ2-5, the CDR3 gives the full variable domain: KAGVTQTPRYLIKTRGQQVTLSCSPISGHRSVSWYQQTPGQGLQFLFEYFSETQRNKGNFPGRFSGRQFSNSRSEMNVSTLELGDSALYLCASSLETGGFGETQYFGPGTRLLVL.

The genes are TRBV12-5 and TRBJ1-6, with D uncertain. Germline V CDR1 and CDR2: LGHNT, FRNRAP. V was clipped by 3 bases and J by 7 bases, with 16 bases between them. CDR3 length: 16 amino acids. The CDR3 DNA reads as TGTGCTAGTGGTTTCCTCCCCCCACGACCAAATTCACCCCTCCACTTT. Amino acid sequence: CASGFLPPRPNSPLHF.

This clone is a singleton in its sample. The rearrangement uses TRBV28 and TRBJ2-7; TRBD2 aligns across 7 bases. There are 15 residues in the CDR3. CDR1 and CDR2 from the germline V gene are MDHEN and SYDVKM. With V trimmed by 2 bases and J by 4 bases, 8 bases remained unmatched. The CDR3 sequence: CASSLRAGVSYEQYF. CDR3 nucleotides: TGTGCCAGCAGTTTACGGGCGGGGGTTTCGTACGAGCAGTACTTC.

The chain uses TRBV2 and TRBJ1-5, with TRBD1 as a possible D gene (6 bases). Germline assignment: CDR1 SNHLY and CDR2 FYNNEI. This CDR3 contains 14 residues. V was clipped by 5 bases and J by 5 bases, with 13 bases between them. This CDR3 is CASSKLAGDQPQHF. CDR3 DNA sequence: TGTGCCAGCAGTAAATTGGCAGGGGATCAGCCCCAGCATTTT.

The V call is TRBV9, the J call TRBJ1-4; weak D call: TRBD1 (5 bases). Germline lookup yields CDR1 SGDLS and CDR2 YYNGEE. The CDR3 consists of 16 residues. V dropped 4 bases and J dropped 4 bases, with 17 bases sitting between them. The CDR3 DNA reads TGTGCCAGCAGCCCAGGGACGGTAGCCAATAATGAAAAACTGTTTTTT. Encoded protein: CASSPGTVANNEKLFF.

The V gene is TRBV6-5, the J gene TRBJ1-1; D is ambiguous. The germline CDR1 and CDR2 sequences are MNHEY and SVGAGI. There are 16 residues in the CDR3. V was clipped by 0 bases and J by 0 bases, with 11 bases between them. The CDR3 region is CASSYSVFPMNTEAFF. The CDR3 bases are TGTGCCAGCAGTTACTCCGTTTTCCCAATGAACACTGAAGCTTTCTTT.

The sample holds a few counts of this clone. This chain uses TRBV28 with TRBJ1-6; D gene uncertain. Trimming stripped 4 bases from V and 5 bases from J, with 18 bases between. In germline, CDR1 is MDHEN, CDR2 SYDVKM. The CDR3 covers 17 residues. CDR3 protein: CASSYPASGRNNSPLHF. The CDR3 DNA sequence: TGTGCCAGCAGTTACCCCGCATCGGGCAGAAATAATTCACCCCTCCACTTT. The full variable domain, rest sourced from reference TRBV28 and TRBJ1-6, is DVKVTQSSRYLVKRTGEKVFLECVQDMDHENMFWYRQDPGLGLRLIYFSYDVKMKEKGDIPEGYSVSREKKERFSLILESASTNQTSMYLCASSYPASGRNNSPLHFGNGTRLTVT.